This T cell receptor (beta chain) is from a study of CD8+ T cells in alopecia areata (dated by TCRdb to the late 2010s). Notes on the research overall: The treated patients, all with moderate-to-severe alopecia areata, were enrolled in an open-label pilot trial of oral tofacitinib given at 5 to 10 mg twice daily. Patients received tofacitinib for 6 to 18 months and were then followed off drug for 6 months to check for delayed response and recurrence. In both human patients and the C3H/HeJ mouse model, the study applied high-throughput TCRbeta sequencing to look at T cell clonal expansion in alopecia areata. In humans, TCRbeta sequencing was performed on scalp tissue and on sorted CD4+ and CD8+ peripheral blood T cells from healthy controls and from patients with patchy or totalis/universalis alopecia areata. Tofacitinib-treated patients had biopsies at baseline and at 4 and 24 weeks of treatment, with a later scalp biopsy in several patients. Scalp clonality was compared across normal scalp (n=4), patchy alopecia areata scalp (n=8), and alopecia totalis/universalis scalp (n=8). The RNA source kit depended on sample type: the PAXgene miRNA kit for fixed scalp, the miRNeasy kit for PBMCs, and the RNeasy kit for mouse skin. TCRbeta CDR3 regions were amplified by immunoSEQ multiplex PCR using 35 Vbeta forward and 13 Jbeta reverse primers. The study at large found these results: Compared with normal scalp, lesional scalp, particularly in alopecia totalis/universalis, had higher clonality and more expanded CD8+ clones, which suggests antigenic drive. Unlike mouse skin, which is dominated by gammadelta T cells, normal human skin has resident alphabeta T cells that are also sequenced, and this complicates analysis of the scalp TCR repertoire. TCR sequences shared between patients were less clear than in mice, possibly partly because of HLA diversity in the patient population.

The library was made by the immunoSEQ multiplex PCR assay. To provide template for TCR sequencing, every sample had RNA extracted and reverse transcribed into cDNA. First-strand cDNA was synthesized using SuperScript III with a 2:1 mix of oligo-dT and random hexamers. A synthetic immune receptor repertoire was used to measure amplification bias, and any remaining bias was corrected computationally. Per the authors' processing: Raw reads were preprocessed to remove errors, and CDR3 was defined according to IMGT conventions as the region from the conserved cysteine to phenylalanine. To get clonality, Shannon entropy was normalized by log2 of the number of productive unique TCRs and the result was subtracted from 1. Whether scalp clones were CD4 or CD8 was inferred by matching scalp TCRbeta sequences against CD4 and CD8 repertoires sorted from blood. TCRdb obtained this table from immuneACCESS and retained in-frame rearrangements with V and J assigned. These tables miss some clones; where compared with another copy, unresolved V genes account for less than half of the shortfall, and the remainder is unexplained. The DNA was the basis for D and trimming; V, J and clone size are from that table. The table for this sample lists over 150,000 clones; around 63% of them were counted only once. Clones ranked in the top ten supply 1.7% of the sample.

Per the publication, the time point label means: baseline before oral tofacitinib. From alopecia areata patients, peripheral blood was collected along with lesional scalp punch biopsies. After PBMCs were isolated by density centrifugation and stained for CD3, CD4 and CD8, a FACSAria was used to sort CD4+ and CD8+ T cells. The cysteine opens and the phenylalanine closes a CDR3 of 13 amino acids. The retained sequence is limited to the CDR3, 39 bases, with the frame set at the first base. In the germline V gene, CDR1 corresponds to SQVTM and CDR2 to ANQGSEA. V lost 4 bases and J lost 2 bases, and the count of bases not matched to a germline gene is 0. This clone turned up a few times. Its cognate antigen has yet to be identified. Base qualities were left out, and no much larger clone turns up one base away. The same CDR3 also results from other DNA sequences found in this sample.

This TCR came from a human donor with alopecia areata. Recombination linked TRBV29-1 to TRBJ1-5; 9 nucleotides in the junction match TRBD1. The specimen comprised CD4+ T cells sorted from blood, sampled at week 0. DNA sequence: TGCAGCGTTGGACAGGGGGGCAATCAGCCCCAGCATTTT. Its amino acids are CSVGQGGNQPQHF. This CDR3, with the reference TRBV29-1 and TRBJ1-5 proteins standing in past its ends, gives the full variable domain SAVISQKPSRDICQRGTSLTIQCQVDSQVTMMFWYRQQPGQSLTLIATANQGSEATYESGFVIDKFPISRPNLTFSTLTVSNMSPEDSSIYLCSVGQGGNQPQHFGDGTRLSIL.